Listed here are 20 T cell receptor beta chains from one sample, sequenced in a study of CD8 T cells in Susac syndrome. After extraction with the RNeasy kit, roughly 0.5 to 1 ug of the RNA was reverse transcribed using random hexamers. MiXCR, applied by TCRdb to the immunoSEQ multiplex PCR reads, yields one record per CDR3 protein. The profile shows fewer than 140,000 distinct CDR3 sequences, roughly 94% of them singletons. Sequenced input: CD8+ T cells from PBMCs. The receptors originated from a human donor with Susac syndrome.

The J gene is TRBJ2-2, the V gene TRBV11-2; 7 positions match TRBD1. Trimming at V came to 4 bases and at J to 1 base, leaving 3 bases not matched to a gene. Germline lookup yields CDR1 SGHAT and CDR2 FQNNGV. This CDR3 has 15 amino acids. CDR3 residues: CASSSRTGNTGELFF. CDR3 DNA sequence: TGTGCCAGCAGCTCCCGGACAGGGAACACCGGGGAGCTGTTTTTT.

V gene TRBV19 combines with J gene TRBJ1-4; D gene unclear. The V gene's germline CDR1 is LNHDA and CDR2 SQIVND (reference sequence). The CDR3 length is 12 residues. The V end was cut by 0 bases, the J end by 10 bases, with 6 bases between. Here the CDR3 DNA reads TGTGCCAGTAGTATAGAGTCTGGAAAACTGTTTTTT. It translates to CASSIESGKLFF.

The CDR3 is CASSPGGGLGEQYF. CDR3 coding DNA: TGTGCCAGCAGCCCAGGGGGGGGCCTGGGCGAGCAGTACTTC. The rearrangement links TRBV27 to TRBJ2-7, with D perhaps given as TRBD1 or TRBD2 (7 bases each). Trimming removed 6 bases at V and 6 bases at J, with 18 bases between. The germline CDR1 and CDR2 sequences are MNHEY and SMNVEV (reference sequence). This CDR3 contains 14 residues.

This chain connects TRBV24-1 to TRBJ2-3, with no clear D. Deletions cut 3 bases from V and 8 bases from J, with 11 bases between. From germline, CDR1 is KGHDR and CDR2 SFDVKD. CDR3 length equals 13 residues. The CDR3 here is CATSDPQRSTQYF. The CDR3 DNA is TGTGCCACCAGTGATCCCCAAAGGAGTACGCAGTATTTT.

This chain joins TRBV12-3 or TRBV12-4 and TRBJ1-6; 8 bases line up with TRBD1. J lost 6 bases, V lost 6 bases, and 4 bases had no gene match. CDR3 length equals 14 residues. The CDR3 here is CASRGQAFNSPLHF. The CDR3 DNA reads as TGTGCCAGCAGGGGACAGGCGTTTAATTCACCCCTCCACTTT.

The V gene is TRBV24-1, the J gene TRBJ2-1; TRBD2 aligns across 7 bases. V shed 4 bases, J shed 13 bases, and the junction held 6 bases outside the gene matches. This CDR3 contains 12 residues. The germline CDR1 and CDR2 sequences are KGHDR and SFDVKD. The CDR3 DNA sequence: TGTGCCACCAGTGACCGGACTAGTCATCAGTTCTTC. As protein: CATSDRTSHQFF.

The chain links TRBV9 to TRBJ1-5; weak D call: TRBD1 (5 bases). Trimming took 1 base from V and 4 from J, leaving 12 bases between them. CDR1 SGDLS and CDR2 YYNGEE come from the germline V gene. The CDR3 extends over 15 amino acids. CDR3 protein: CASSVSGAPNQPQHF. The DNA of the CDR3 is TGTGCCAGCAGCGTAAGCGGGGCACCTAATCAGCCCCAGCATTTT.

This chain uses TRBV2 with TRBJ1-2; D remains ambiguous. The V end lost 1 base, the J end lost 4 bases, and 10 bases lay between the germline ends. Per germline, CDR1 SNHLY and CDR2 FYNNEI. This CDR3 is 14 amino acids long. The DNA of the CDR3 is TGTGCCAGCAGTGAAGAGGGAATCGGCTATGGCTACACCTTC. Translated, it gives CASSEEGIGYGYTF.

The chain carries TRBV5-1 and TRBJ2-5, with D possibly matching TRBD2 (5 bases). The V end was cut by 6 bases, the J end by 4 bases, with 7 bases between. Germline CDR1 is SGHRS and CDR2 is YFSETQ. The CDR3 totals 11 residues. The CDR3 spells CASTGRETQYF. The CDR3 region has the DNA TGCGCCAGCACGGGAAGAGAGACCCAGTACTTC. Variable domain in full (rest from reference TRBV5-1 and TRBJ2-5): KAGVTQTPRYLIKTRGQQVTLSCSPISGHRSVSWYQQTPGQGLQFLFEYFSETQRNKGNFPGRFSGRQFSNSRSEMNVSTLELGDSALYLCASTGRETQYFGPGTRLLVL.

V and J are TRBV4-1 and TRBJ1-2, with 8 bases that match TRBD1. The CDR3 sequence is 15 residues long. Germline V lookup: CDR1 MGHRA, CDR2 YSYEKL. J lost 8 bases, V lost 0 bases, and 8 bases had no gene match. CDR3 sequence (DNA): TGCGCCAGCAGCCAAGATCGGCAGGGGGCGCGGGGCTACACCTTC. It translates to CASSQDRQGARGYTF.

This clonotype was counted once. This chain connects TRBV13 to TRBJ2-3; perhaps TRBD2 as D (6 bases). Trimming took off 5 bases at V and 1 base at J, with 16 bases between the two ends. Germline V CDR1 and CDR2: PRHDT, FYEKMQ (reference sequence). The CDR3 runs to 16 residues. CDR3 DNA sequence: TGTGCCAGCAGCCCAGCGGGCCGGGACCGCACAGATACGCAGTATTTT. This sequence encodes CASSPAGRDRTDTQYF.

The chain employs TRBV20-1 and TRBJ1-2; 7 bases fit TRBD1. The CDR3 consists of 14 residues. Germline V gene lookup returns CDR1 DFQATT and CDR2 SNEGSKA (reference sequence). Unmatched junction bases numbered 6, after V lost 0 bases and J lost 5 bases. The CDR3 region is CSARDTGQRYGYTF. DNA for the CDR3: TGCAGTGCTAGAGATACGGGACAGCGTTATGGCTACACCTTC.

V is TRBV19 and J is TRBJ1-1; the match to TRBD1 covers 9 bases. Germline V gives CDR1 LNHDA, CDR2 SQIVND (reference sequence). V was clipped by 6 bases and J by 3 bases; unmatched bases: 5. The CDR3 extends over 14 amino acids. CDR3 protein: CASSKDRGDTEAFF. The CDR3 bases are TGTGCCAGTAGCAAGGACAGGGGAGACACTGAAGCTTTCTTT. Full variable domain (remainder filled in from reference TRBV19 and TRBJ1-1): DGGITQSPKYLFRKEGQNVTLSCEQNLNHDAMYWYRQDPGQGLRLIYYSQIVNDFQKGDIAEGYSVSREKKESFPLTVTSAQKNPTAFYLCASSKDRGDTEAFFGQGTRLTVV.

This rearrangement joins TRBV6-6 to TRBJ2-5; maybe TRBD1 (6 bases). CDR1 MNHNY and CDR2 SVGAGI come from the germline V gene (reference sequence). The CDR3 is 14 residues long. Trimming pared 2 bases from V and 2 bases from J, leaving 9 bases between. The CDR3 nucleotides read TGTGCCAGCAGTTACCGGACAGTTCAAGAGACCCAGTACTTC. Protein sequence: CASSYRTVQETQYF.

The chain carries TRBV27 and TRBJ2-5; the D gene could be TRBD1 or TRBD2 (5 bases each). Per the germline V gene, CDR1 is MNHEY and CDR2 is SMNVEV (reference sequence). V was clipped by 5 bases and J by 4 bases, with 11 bases between them. The CDR3 runs to 13 residues. DNA for the CDR3: TGTGCCAGCAGTCTCGGGACGGCAGAGACCCAGTACTTC. It yields the protein CASSLGTAETQYF.

The chain carries TRBV20-1 and TRBJ2-3; possibly TRBD2 for D (6 bases). Germline-derived CDR1 and CDR2 are DFQATT and SNEGSKA (reference sequence). The CDR3 covers 18 residues. Trimming took off 1 base at V and 2 bases at J, with 22 bases between the two ends. CDR3 sequence: CSARGLGLPQVITDTQYF. CDR3 coding DNA: TGCAGTGCTAGAGGACTGGGACTGCCCCAGGTTATCACAGATACGCAGTATTTT.

The chain is built from TRBV29-1 and TRBJ1-1, with D unclear. Between the trimmed V and J ends, which lost 7 bases and 6 bases, there was a span of 15 bases. Germline-derived CDR1 and CDR2 are SQVTM and ANQGSEA. The CDR3 runs 12 residues. CDR3 sequence: CSALPPDAEAFF. CDR3 nucleotides: TGCAGCGCCCTACCCCCGGACGCTGAAGCTTTCTTT.

The chain carries TRBV6-4 and TRBJ2-2; weak D call: TRBD2 (6 bases). The germline V and J ends were trimmed by 2 bases and 2 bases, with 6 bases remaining between them. The CDR3 contains 14 residues. CDR1 is MRHNA, CDR2 SNTAGT, per germline. CDR3 nucleotides: TGTGCCAGCAGTGACGGGACTAACACCGGGGAGCTGTTTTTT. Protein sequence: CASSDGTNTGELFF.

This chain connects TRBV12-3 or TRBV12-4 to TRBJ1-2; possible D gene TRBD1, 5 bases. The CDR3 totals 13 residues. The germline V and J ends were trimmed by 3 bases and 8 bases, with 13 bases remaining between them. CDR3 amino acids: CASSLVGLSGYTF. The CDR3 bases are TGTGCCAGCAGTTTGGTGGGGCTTTCCGGCTACACCTTC.

The CDR3 DNA reads TGTGCCAGCGGACCTAGCGGGGGTCACAGCGAGCAGTTCTTC. It encodes CASGPSGGHSEQFF. The chain links TRBV25-1 to TRBJ2-1; 10 bases fit TRBD2. The CDR3 length is 14 residues. V lost 8 bases, J lost 10 bases, and 11 bases stayed unmatched. Germline V lookup: CDR1 MGHDK, CDR2 SYGVNS. The full variable domain, rest sourced from reference TRBV25-1 and TRBJ2-1, is EADIYQTPRYLVIGTGKKITLECSQTMGHDKMYWYQQDPGMELHLIHYSYGVNSTEKGDLSSESTVSRIRTEHFPLTLESARPSHTSQYLCASGPSGGHSEQFFGPGTRLTVL.